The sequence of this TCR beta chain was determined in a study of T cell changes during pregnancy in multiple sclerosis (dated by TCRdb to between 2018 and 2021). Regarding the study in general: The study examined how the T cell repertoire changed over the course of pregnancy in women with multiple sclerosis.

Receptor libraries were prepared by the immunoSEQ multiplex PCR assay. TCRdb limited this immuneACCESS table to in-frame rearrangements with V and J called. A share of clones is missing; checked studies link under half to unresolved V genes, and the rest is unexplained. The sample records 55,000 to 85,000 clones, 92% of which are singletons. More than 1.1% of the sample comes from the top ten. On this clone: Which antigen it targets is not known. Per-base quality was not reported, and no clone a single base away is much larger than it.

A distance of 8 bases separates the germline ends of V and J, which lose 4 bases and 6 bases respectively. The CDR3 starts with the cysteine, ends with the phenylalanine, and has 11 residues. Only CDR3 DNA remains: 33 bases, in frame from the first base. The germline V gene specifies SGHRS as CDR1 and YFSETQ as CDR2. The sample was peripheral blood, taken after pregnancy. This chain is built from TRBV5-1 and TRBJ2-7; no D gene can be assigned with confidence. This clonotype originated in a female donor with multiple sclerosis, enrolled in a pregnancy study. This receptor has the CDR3 CASSAVGEQYF. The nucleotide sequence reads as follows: TGCGCCAGCAGCGCCGTCGGCGAGCAGTACTTC.